This TCR beta chain derives from a study of beta chain features in type 1 diabetes listed by TCRdb under 2018. Study-wide context: No differences in mean age, gender distribution, total cell number or subset yield were found between patients and healthy donors. Regulatory and stem cell-like memory subsets were isolated from only 8 patients and 8 healthy donors, whereas naive and central memory subsets came from all 30 or so donors. The study compared the TCRB repertoires of sorted circulating CD4+ T cell subsets in recently diagnosed type 1 diabetes patients with those in matched healthy donors. A total of 100 million to 110 million sorted cells were examined across all samples, and a strong correlation was observed between cell number per subset and RNA yield. What the study reported, not specific to this receptor: Because cDNA rather than genomic DNA was sequenced, highly expressing activated cells could have been over-represented, although no difference in activation and CD3 levels was found between groups. Shorter templates might have been favored by PCR, but patient and control samples were amplified and corrected together, so both groups would have been affected equally by any skew. Patients with type 1 diabetes made fewer insertions and deleted more nucleotides at VDJ recombination sites, implying thymic rearrangement abnormalities. The naive, central memory and regulatory TCRB repertoires appeared to resemble one another more closely among patients than among healthy donors. Only small numbers of individuals were included in the HLA sub-analyses, which left unresolved whether HLA type had any influence on TCRB rearrangement. In all four CD4+ subsets, TCRB CDR3 length was moderately but significantly shorter in type 1 diabetes patients.

The CDR3 holds 12 amino acids from the cysteine to the phenylalanine. The retained sequence is limited to the CDR3, 36 bases, with the frame set at the first base. V lost 6 bases and J lost 5 bases, and the count of bases not matched to a germline gene is 3. The germline V gene specifies KGHSH as CDR1 and LQKENI as CDR2. A single peripheral blood draw of around 0.11 L on average was collected from each donor into heparinised tubes. Using a panel that included CD45RO, CCR7, CD25, CD127, CD95 and CD27, naive, central memory, regulatory and stem cell-like memory CD4+ T cells were sorted on a BD FACSAria II. Every sorted population had a purity above 98%. PBMCs were isolated right away by Lymphoprep density gradient centrifugation and were stained directly, without culture. Samples were stained and sorted in pairs, with one healthy donor and one patient per experiment, so that batch effects were minimized.

The entire isolated RNA was reverse transcribed using the High Capacity cDNA Reverse Transcription Kit, and thus expressed TCRB transcripts were sequenced. Deep immunoSEQ sequencing was applied to naive, central memory and regulatory T cell samples, giving an average of around 4 million total reads per sample. Sorted cells were lysed in RLT buffer and RNA was extracted with DNase-treated RNeasy Micro or Mini kits, depending on cell number. To prevent cross-contamination, every cell subset was processed on its own, while patient and healthy donor samples were processed together. The immunoSEQ multiplex PCR was used to amplify TCRB sequences from cDNA, generating 87-bp fragments that spanned the CDR3 region. The amplicons were sequenced using the Illumina HiSeq platform. In the authors' own workflow: Synthetic template baselines were used to correct PCR bias computationally, reads within Hamming distance 2 were collapsed, and singletons that could not be merged were discarded. Reads were aligned against IMGT so that V, D and J genes, CDR3 length and insertions or deletions at six rearrangement sites could be assigned. Within each subset, clonotype counts were normalized to sorted cell number, and only after that were true diversity and Gini coefficients computed with the tcR R package. Repertoire sharing was quantified using the overlap coefficient calculated on TCRB nucleotide sequences. TCRdb mirrors the immuneACCESS table, restricted to in-frame sequences. Some clones are absent from its copies; in checked studies, under half trace to an unresolved V gene, and the reason for the others is unknown. V, J and clone size derive from that table, while D and trimming were established from the DNA sequence. The sample table contains 300,000 to 350,000 clones; only one count was recorded for 9.3% of them. The top ten constitute about 1% of the sample.

In the case of this clone: Its cognate antigen has yet to be identified. No per-base quality is available; no much larger clone lies one base away. This same CDR3 is encoded by further DNA sequences in the sample.

The sequenced sample was central memory CD4+ T cells from blood. This receptor was taken from a young man with type 1 diabetes. The chain is encoded by TRBV18 joined to TRBJ2-7; TRBD1 fits 8 bases in the junction. The sequenced DNA: TGTGCCAGCTCGCCGGACAGGGACGAGCAGTACTTC. Its translation reads: CASSPDRDEQYF.